This is a list of T cell receptor beta chains from one sample in a study of blood T cells in healthy people across ages. A single record per CDR3 protein comes from TCRdb applying MiXCR to the 5' RACE reads. The sample consists of just over 1 million distinct CDR3 sequences, 45% of them appearing once. The sequencing sample was made of blood. The receptors stem from a woman aged 55-75 years in good health. Both conserved end residues are part of each CDR3. The order of the fields is clone size, V gene, CDR3 protein. Not every row has a clone size; where given, it reads once, few, many or a size class.

-,TRBV9,CASSGPQGAMAKLFF
few,TRBV7-9,CASSSPRGLAGESHEQYF
-,TRBV18,CASSLNTGEAFF
-,TRBV6-2/TRBV6-3,CASSVVGRNTGELFF
-,TRBV5-1,CAGSSSQLQAHYEQYF
-,TRBV20-1,CSARAPGLAGGRPTGNEQFF
-,TRBV7-9,CASSPGDLTVNEKLFF
-,TRBV3-1,CASSLRSSGNEQFF
-,TRBV7-6,CASSSLSAGSETDTQYF
few,TRBV5-1,CASAGGDYSTDTQYF
-,TRBV28,CASRPNSGRYQETQYF
-,TRBV7-2,CASSFGLAGNGQYF
few,TRBV20-1,CSAQTSGYPYEQYF
-,TRBV4-1,CASSQVTGGASHEQFF
few,TRBV4-2,CASSQDSGRPPAYEQYF
few,TRBV28,CASSLTGLNTGELFF
-,TRBV5-1,CASSLATGVDEQYF
few,TRBV6-2/TRBV6-3,CASSYGARGSGSRNNEQFF
-,TRBV27,CASKPRERGPYNEQYF
once,TRBV29-1,CSVGVSASYKQYF
-,TRBV20-1,CSAGGLQETQYF
-,TRBV12-3/TRBV12-4,CASSLALAENIQYF
many,TRBV6-6,CASSHPGDTQYF
few,TRBV18,CASSPRDRPSYEQYF
-,TRBV5-5,CASSSGGRRTDTQYF
-,TRBV24-1,CATSDLTRDRSQETQYF
-,TRBV25-1,CASGWGTEAFF
-,TRBV27,CASSLQAPIGYEQYF
few,TRBV4-1,CASSQGQAGEEQFF
many,TRBV7-3,CASSKEGLGTQYF
-,TRBV4-2,CASGSGTGGSYGGYTF
few,TRBV6-5,CASSYGYTDTQYF
-,TRBV5-1,CASSLGQGKNQPQHF
-,TRBV10-3,CAISGDNTGRSNQPQHF
few,TRBV27,CASSLSRDRYEQYF
-,TRBV5-1,CASSWGRDEAFF
-,TRBV6-2/TRBV6-3,CASSRPGVETQYF
-,TRBV7-9,CASSFGDGIPLGYTF
-,TRBV10-3,CAISDYRSSGNTIYF
-,TRBV29-1,CSVRLAGTYEQYF
-,TRBV6-5,CASTASLSSYNEQFF